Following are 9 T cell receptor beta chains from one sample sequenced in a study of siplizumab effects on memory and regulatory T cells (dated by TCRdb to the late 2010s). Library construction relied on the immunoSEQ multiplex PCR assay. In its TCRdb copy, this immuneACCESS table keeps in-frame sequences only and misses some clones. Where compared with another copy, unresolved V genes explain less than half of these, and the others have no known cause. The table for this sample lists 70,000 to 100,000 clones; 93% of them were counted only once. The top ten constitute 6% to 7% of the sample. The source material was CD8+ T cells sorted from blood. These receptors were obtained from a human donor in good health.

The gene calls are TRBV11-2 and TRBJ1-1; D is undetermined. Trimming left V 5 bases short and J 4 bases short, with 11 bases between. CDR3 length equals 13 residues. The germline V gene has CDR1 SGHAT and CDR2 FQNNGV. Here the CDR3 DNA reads TGTGCCAGCAGCCACGACGGCGGCACTGAAGCTTTCTTT. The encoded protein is CASSHDGGTEAFF.

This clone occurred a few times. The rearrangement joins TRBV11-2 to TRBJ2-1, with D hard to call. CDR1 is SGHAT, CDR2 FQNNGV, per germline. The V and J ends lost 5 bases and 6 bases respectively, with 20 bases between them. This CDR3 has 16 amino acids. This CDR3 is CASSARVTHASNEQFF. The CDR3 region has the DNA TGTGCCAGCAGCGCCCGTGTCACCCACGCCTCCAATGAGCAGTTCTTC.

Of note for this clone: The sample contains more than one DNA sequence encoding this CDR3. For the CDR3, the DNA is TGTGCCAGCAGCGTCACAGCCGACAGGGTACGTGCCAACTATGGCTACACCTTC. It specifies CASSVTADRVRANYGYTF. The chain employs TRBV9 and TRBJ1-2, with 7 bases that match TRBD1. This CDR3 region has 18 residues. With V trimmed by 2 bases and J by 2 bases, 15 bases remained unmatched. The germline gives CDR1 SGDLS, CDR2 YYNGEE.

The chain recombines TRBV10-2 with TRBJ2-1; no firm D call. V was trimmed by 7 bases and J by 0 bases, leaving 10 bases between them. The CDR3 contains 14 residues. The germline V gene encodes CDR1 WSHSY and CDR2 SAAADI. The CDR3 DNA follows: TGCGCCAGCACGAAGTCCAACTCCTACAATGAGCAGTTCTTC. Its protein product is CASTKSNSYNEQFF.

CDR3 in DNA: TGTGCCAGCAGTTCCCCGGGACTAGCGGTCCAAGAGACCCAGTACTTC. Amino acid sequence: CASSSPGLAVQETQYF. The chain employs TRBV6-6 and TRBJ2-5; 11 nucleotides agree with TRBD2. With V trimmed by 4 bases and J by 1 base, 5 bases remained unmatched. This CDR3 has 16 amino acids. Germline values: CDR1 MNHNY, CDR2 SVGAGI (reference sequence).

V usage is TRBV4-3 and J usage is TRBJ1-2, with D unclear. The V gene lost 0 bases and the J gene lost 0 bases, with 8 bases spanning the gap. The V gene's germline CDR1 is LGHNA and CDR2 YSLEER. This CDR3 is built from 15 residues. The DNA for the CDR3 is TGCGCCAGCAGCCAAGATCCTAATACTAACTATGGCTACACCTTC. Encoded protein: CASSQDPNTNYGYTF.

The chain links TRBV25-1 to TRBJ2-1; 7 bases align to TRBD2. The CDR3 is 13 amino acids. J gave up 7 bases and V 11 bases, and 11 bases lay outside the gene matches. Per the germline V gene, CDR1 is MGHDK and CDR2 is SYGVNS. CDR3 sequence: CAVSGVPVNEQFF. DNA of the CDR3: TGTGCCGTCAGCGGGGTTCCGGTAAATGAGCAGTTCTTC.

CDR3 loop: CSVYEGSNYGYTF. The CDR3 DNA reads TGCAGCGTATACGAAGGGTCTAACTATGGCTACACCTTC. This sequence joins TRBV29-1 and TRBJ1-2; D remains ambiguous. Germline assignment: CDR1 SQVTM and CDR2 ANQGSEA. CDR3 size: 13 residues. V was pared by 6 bases and J by 0 bases, with 11 bases between. Based on the CDR3 plus reference TRBV29-1 and TRBJ1-2, the full variable domain is SAVISQKPSRDICQRGTSLTIQCQVDSQVTMMFWYRQQPGQSLTLIATANQGSEATYESGFVIDKFPISRPNLTFSTLTVSNMSPEDSSIYLCSVYEGSNYGYTFGSGTRLTVV.

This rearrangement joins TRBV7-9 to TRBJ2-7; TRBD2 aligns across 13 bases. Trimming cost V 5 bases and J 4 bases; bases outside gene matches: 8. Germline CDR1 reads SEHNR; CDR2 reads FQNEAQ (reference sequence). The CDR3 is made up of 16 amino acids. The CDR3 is CASSGSRLAGGYEQYF. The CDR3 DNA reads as TGTGCCAGCAGCGGGAGTCGACTAGCGGGGGGTTACGAGCAGTACTTC.